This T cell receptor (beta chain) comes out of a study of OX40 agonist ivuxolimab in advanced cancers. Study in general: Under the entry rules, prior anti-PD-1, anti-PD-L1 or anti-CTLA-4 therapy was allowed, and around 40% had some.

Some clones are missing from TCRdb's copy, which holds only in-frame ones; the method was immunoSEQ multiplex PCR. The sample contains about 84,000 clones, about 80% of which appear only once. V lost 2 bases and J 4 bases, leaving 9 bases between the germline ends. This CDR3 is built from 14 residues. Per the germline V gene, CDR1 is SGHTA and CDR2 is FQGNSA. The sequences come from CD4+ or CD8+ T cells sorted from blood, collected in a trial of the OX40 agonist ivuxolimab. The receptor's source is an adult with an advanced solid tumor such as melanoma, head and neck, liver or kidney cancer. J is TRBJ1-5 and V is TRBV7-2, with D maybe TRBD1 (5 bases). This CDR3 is CASSLQGGNQPQHF. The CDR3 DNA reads TGTGCCAGCAGCTTACAGGGCGGAAATCAGCCCCAGCATTTT.